These T cell receptor beta chains were read from a single sample in a study of shared clonotypes between healthy human individuals. Sequencing used immunoSEQ multiplex PCR; TCRdb keeps in-frame clones, though not all of them. The table has around 980,000 clones, about 80% seen once. The source material was memory CD4+ T cells from PBMCs. The receptors derive from a young man in good health. Some clones in this sample may be carry-over from other donors' samples. Each CDR3 is given with its conserved first and last residue.

j_gene	v_gene	CDR3aa
TRBJ2-7	TRBV5-1	CASSDPQGAHEQYF
TRBJ2-7	TRBV5-1	CASSLGRDSEQYF
TRBJ2-4	TRBV28	CASSFSDGIQYF
TRBJ1-3	TRBV9	CASSDLRAGGNTIYF
TRBJ1-1	TRBV7-9	CASFSSYRNTEAFF
TRBJ1-1	TRBV6-5	CASSYIHRSSEAFF
TRBJ2-5	TRBV11-3	CASSFTGETQYF
TRBJ1-2	TRBV2	CASSEYLSDRGYGYTF
TRBJ2-1	TRBV5-1	CASSGTVGTYNEQFF
TRBJ1-4	TRBV5-1	CASSSTGGSEKLFF
TRBJ2-3	TRBV27	CASSFGGLTTDTQYF
TRBJ1-1	TRBV29-1	CSVVGQGGNTEAFF
TRBJ2-3	TRBV30	CAWRGQGIPTDTQYF
TRBJ1-5	TRBV6-1	CASSARQGKIEPQHF
TRBJ2-7	TRBV7-2	CASSLVGGDYEQYF
TRBJ2-7	TRBV18	CASSPFDSAYEQYF
TRBJ1-1	TRBV4-1	CASSQGGQGRNTEAFF
TRBJ2-2	TRBV5-1	CASSPTTAPTGELFF
TRBJ2-1	TRBV5-1	CASSLSSRGNEQFF
TRBJ1-6	TRBV28	CASSSVGHPLHF
TRBJ1-2	TRBV30	CARQEGLGLGYTF
TRBJ1-1	TRBV29-1	CSARLMNTEAFF
TRBJ2-5	TRBV30	CAWSWGLAGGYQETQYF
TRBJ2-7	TRBV5-1	CASRPGTGGYEQYF
TRBJ2-5	TRBV4-1	CASSQGAGIQETQYF
TRBJ2-7	TRBV14	CASSGLAGSYEQYF
TRBJ2-5	TRBV7-6	CASSLGTSGQETQYF